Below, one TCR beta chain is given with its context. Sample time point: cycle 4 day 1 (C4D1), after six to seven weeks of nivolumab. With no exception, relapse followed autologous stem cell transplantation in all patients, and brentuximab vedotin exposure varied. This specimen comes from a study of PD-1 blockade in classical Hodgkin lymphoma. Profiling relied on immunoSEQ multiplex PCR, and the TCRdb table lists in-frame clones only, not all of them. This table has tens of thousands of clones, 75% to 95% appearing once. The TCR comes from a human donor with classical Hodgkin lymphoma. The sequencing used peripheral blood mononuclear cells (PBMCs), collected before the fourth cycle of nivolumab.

CDR3 DNA sequence: TGCGCCAGCAGCCAACGGGTCTCAGGCCTTTCCTACGAGCAGTACTTC. Translating it yields CASSQRVSGLSYEQYF. The chain carries TRBV4-1 and TRBJ2-7; no reliable D call. Looked up from germline, CDR1 is MGHRA and CDR2 is YSYEKL. The CDR3 runs 16 residues. Trimming took 2 bases from V and 1 from J, leaving 15 bases between them.